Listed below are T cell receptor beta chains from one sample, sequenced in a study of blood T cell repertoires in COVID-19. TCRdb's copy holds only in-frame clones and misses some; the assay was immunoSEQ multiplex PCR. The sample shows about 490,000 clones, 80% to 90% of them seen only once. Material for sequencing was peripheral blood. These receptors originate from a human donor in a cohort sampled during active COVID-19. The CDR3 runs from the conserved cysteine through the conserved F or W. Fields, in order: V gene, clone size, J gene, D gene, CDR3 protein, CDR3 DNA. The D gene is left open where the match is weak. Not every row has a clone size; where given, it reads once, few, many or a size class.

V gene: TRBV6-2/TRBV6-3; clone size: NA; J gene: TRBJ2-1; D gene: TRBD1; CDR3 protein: CASSLGQASYNEQFF; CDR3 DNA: TGTGCCAGCAGTTTAGGACAGGCCTCCTACAATGAGCAGTTCTTC
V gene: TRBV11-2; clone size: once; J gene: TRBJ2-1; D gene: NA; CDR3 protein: CASSSSGPYNEQFF; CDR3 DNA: TGTGCCAGCAGTAGTAGCGGACCCTACAATGAGCAGTTCTTC
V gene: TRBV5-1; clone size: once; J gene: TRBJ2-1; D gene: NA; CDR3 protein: CASKLEAATNEQFF; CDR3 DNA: TGCGCCAGCAAGCTTGAGGCTGCAACCAATGAGCAGTTCTTC
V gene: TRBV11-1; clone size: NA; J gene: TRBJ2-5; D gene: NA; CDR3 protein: CASSSPRRLPGETQYF; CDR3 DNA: TGTGCCAGCAGTTCCCCTAGGAGACTCCCTGGGGAGACCCAGTACTTC
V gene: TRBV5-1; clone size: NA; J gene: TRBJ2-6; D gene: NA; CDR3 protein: CASSSYRAPGANVLTF; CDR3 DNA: TGCGCCAGCAGCTCCTACAGGGCCCCTGGGGCCAACGTCCTGACTTTC
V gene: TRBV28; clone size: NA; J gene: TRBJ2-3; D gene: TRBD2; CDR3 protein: CASSFQLAGVGDTQYF; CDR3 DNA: TGTGCCAGCAGTTTCCAACTAGCGGGAGTTGGGGATACGCAGTATTTT
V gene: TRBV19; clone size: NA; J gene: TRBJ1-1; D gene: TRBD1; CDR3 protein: CASSPGQGYTEAFF; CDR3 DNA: TGTGCCAGTAGTCCCGGACAGGGATACACTGAAGCTTTCTTT
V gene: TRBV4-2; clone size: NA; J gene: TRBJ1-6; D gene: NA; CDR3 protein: CASSQALNSPLHF; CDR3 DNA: TGTGCCAGCAGCCAAGCTCTAAATTCACCCCTCCACTTT
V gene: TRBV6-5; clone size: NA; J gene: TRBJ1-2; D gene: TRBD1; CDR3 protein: CASSLGGTGSFYGYTF; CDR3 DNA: TGTGCCAGCAGTTTAGGGGGCACGGGATCATTCTATGGCTACACCTTC
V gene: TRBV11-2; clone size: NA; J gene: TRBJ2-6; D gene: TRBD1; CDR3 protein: CASSSPGGRAGANVLTF; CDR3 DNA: TGTGCCAGCAGCTCCCCAGGGGGCAGGGCTGGGGCCAACGTCCTGACTTTC